Following are 27 T cell receptor beta chains from one sample sequenced in a study of tumor and adjacent non-tumor tissue in lung cancer. The template was RNA from unsorted bulk tissue. More than 3 cm separated this lung sample from the edge of the tumor. A modified ARM-PCR protocol with three rounds of nested PCR amplified TCRbeta. TCRdb recomputed calls from the multiplex PCR reads with MiXCR, one row per CDR3 protein. The sample includes approximately 100,000 distinct CDR3 sequences, about 63% of them seen just once. The sequenced material came from distant non-tumor lung tissue. Receptors were obtained from a man aged 55 to 70 with non-small cell lung cancer.

A note on this clonotype: The conserved phenylalanine or tryptophan is not found at the CDR3 terminus, so this likely reflects a read error. No DNA is shown, since the ends of the CDR3 on it are uncertain; the CDR3 is the one TCRdb lists. The genes are TRBV20-1 and TRBJ1-1. The V gene's germline CDR1 is DFQATT and CDR2 SNEGSKA (reference sequence). The CDR3 adds up to 10 amino acids, both ends counted. CDR3 loop: CNARTLEEHL.

The chain links TRBV5-1 to TRBJ2-1, with TRBD2 matching over 8 bases. Germline trimming cut 5 bases from V and 4 bases from J; bases unmatched to any gene: 8. This CDR3 is 15 amino acids long. Germline assignment: CDR1 SGHRS and CDR2 YFSETQ. The DNA for the CDR3 is TGCGCCAGCAGGTTGAAGAGCGGGAGTTACAATGAGCAGTTCTTC. Translated: CASRLKSGSYNEQFF.

About this clonotype itself: The junction shows a germline mismatch at one end, possibly a read error. The rearrangement uses TRBV12-5 and TRBJ2-5, with a tentative D call TRBD2 (5 bases). Germline CDR1 is LGHNT and CDR2 is FRNRAP. This CDR3 is built from 17 residues. This CDR3 is CASGLVPSGTYQENQHF. DNA of the CDR3: TGTGCTAGTGGTTTGGTACCCAGCGGAACATACCAAGAGAACCAGCACTTC.

Turning to this clonotype: This could be a read error, since a much larger clone is one nucleotide away. This chain connects TRBV4-1 to TRBJ2-3, with a tentative D call TRBD2 (5 bases). This CDR3 is 14 amino acids long. V lost 4 bases, J lost 5 bases, and 13 bases lay in between. The V gene's germline CDR1 is MGHRA and CDR2 YSYEKL. The CDR3 protein is CASSLNGGLDTQYF. In nucleotides, the CDR3 is TGCGCCAGCAGCCTCAATGGCGGGTTAGATACGCAGTATTTT.

This clonotype was seen a single time. The rearrangement joins TRBV20-1 to TRBJ1-2; D remains ambiguous. CDR1 is DFQATT, CDR2 SNEGSKA, per germline (reference sequence). CDR3 length equals 13 residues. Deletions cut 5 bases from V and 3 bases from J, with 13 bases between. DNA for the CDR3: TGCAGTGCTGGACTCCCGTCGTACTATGGCTACACCTTC. Residues: CSAGLPSYYGYTF.

The J gene is TRBJ1-5, the V gene TRBV20-1; D perhaps matches TRBD1 (6 bases). CDR3 size: 14 residues. The V and J ends lost 5 bases and 3 bases respectively, with 14 bases between them. Germline CDR1 is DFQATT and CDR2 is SNEGSKA (reference sequence). DNA of the CDR3: TGCAGTGCTTCGGCAGGGGAGGACAATCAGCCCCAGCATTTT. Translation gives CSASAGEDNQPQHF.

About this clonotype itself: The junction shows a germline mismatch at one end, possibly a read error. This chain links TRBV11-2 with TRBJ2-3, with 14 nucleotides matching TRBD2. Germline V gives CDR1 SGHAT, CDR2 FQNNGV. The CDR3 is 19 amino acids. The CDR3 DNA sequence: TGTGCCAGAGGCTTAGGTGGACTAGCGGGAGGTCTGGGGACAGATGCGCAGTATTTT. It is translated as CARGLGGLAGGLGTDAQYF.

On this clonotype itself: The germline gene is not matched at one end of the junction; a read error may be the cause. The chain carries TRBV11-2 and TRBJ1-1; D is unresolved. CDR1 is SGHAT, CDR2 FQNNGV, per germline. The CDR3 is 17 residues long. The CDR3 sequence: CVSSLDVFRGLNTEAFF. Here the CDR3 DNA reads TGTGTCAGCAGCTTAGATGTCTTCAGAGGCCTGAACACTGAAGCTTTCTTT. The variable domain in full, with the rest retrieved from reference TRBV11-2 and TRBJ1-1, is EAGVAQSPRYKIIEKRQSVAFWCNPISGHATLYWYQQILGQGPKLLIQFQNNGVVDDSQLPKDRFSAERLKGVDSTLKIQPAKLEDSAVYLCVSSLDVFRGLNTEAFFGQGTRLTVV.

V gene TRBV2 combines with J gene TRBJ1-2; 7 bases align to TRBD1. V lost 5 bases to trimming and J lost 8 bases; unmatched junction nucleotides: 8. Germline V gene data show CDR1 as SNHLY and CDR2 as FYNNEI. The CDR3 extends over 13 amino acids. The CDR3 bases are TGTGCCAGCAGTCAACAGGGGAGTCGCGGCTACACCTTC. Amino acid sequence: CASSQQGSRGYTF.

The gene calls are TRBV19 and TRBJ2-2, with 15 nucleotides matching TRBD2. V dropped 4 bases and J dropped 2; count of bases not matched to a gene: 5. This CDR3 is built from 18 residues. CDR1 and CDR2 (germline): LNHDA, SQIVND (reference sequence). CDR3 DNA sequence: TGTGCCAGTAGTAGAAGGACTAGCGGGGGGGCCAACACCGGGGAGCTGTTTTTT. Protein: CASSRRTSGGANTGELFF.

This clonotype was detected only a few times. It may be a read error: a sequence one base away is much more abundant. The V gene is TRBV7-9, the J gene TRBJ1-1; no firm D call. The CDR3 runs 12 residues. Germline lookup yields CDR1 SEHNR and CDR2 FQNEAQ (reference sequence). The CDR3 here is CAISRPGTEAFF. The CDR3 nucleotides read TGTGCCATCAGCCGCCCGGGAACTGAAGCTTTCTTT.

This chain links TRBV4-1 with TRBJ2-7, with D possibly matching TRBD2 (7 bases). V shed 0 bases and J shed 4 bases, with 19 bases lying between them. CDR1 and CDR2 from the germline V gene are MGHRA and YSYEKL. CDR3 length: 17 amino acids. The CDR3 DNA reads as TGCGCCAGCAGCCAAGATAGGGGGGGGATGGGACCTTACGAGCAGTACTTC. It codes for CASSQDRGGMGPYEQYF.

With respect to this clonotype: One end of the junction does not line up with germline, which may come from a read error. The chain uses TRBV6-1 and TRBJ1-5; D is possibly TRBD1 (5 bases). Germline-derived CDR1 and CDR2 are MNHNS and SASEGT. This CDR3 is 17 amino acids long. The CDR3 DNA follows: TGTGCCAGCAGTGAAGAGCGGGGGAGGGTAAGTTATCAGTCCCAGCATTTT. It codes for CASSEERGRVSYQSQHF.

This clonotype was found a few times. A much larger clone lies a single base off, so this may be a read error. The V gene is TRBV5-6, the J gene TRBJ2-1, with D unresolved. CDR3 size: 13 residues. Germline V gene lookup returns CDR1 SGHDT and CDR2 YYEEEE. Trimming took 1 base from V and 3 from J, leaving 5 bases between them. CDR3 region: CASSLTDYNEQFF. The CDR3 coding sequence is TGTGCCAGCAGCTTGACAGACTACAATGAGCAGTTCTTC.

A remark on this clonotype: The junction differs from germline at one of its ends, possibly a read error. The rearrangement uses TRBV29-1 and TRBJ2-3; weak D call: TRBD2 (5 bases). CDR3 length: 12 amino acids. Germline CDR1 reads SQVTM; CDR2 reads ANQGSEA. CDR3 sequence (DNA): TGCAGCGTTGATGAGGGTACTGATAGGCAGTATTTT. Encoded protein: CSVDEGTDRQYF.

The rearrangement uses TRBV7-9 and TRBJ2-7; tentative D call: TRBD1 (5 bases). Germline V gene sequence: CDR1 SEHNR, CDR2 FQNEAQ (reference sequence). Deletions cut 3 bases from V and 4 bases from J, with 13 bases between. The CDR3 sequence is 14 residues long. In DNA form, the CDR3 reads TGTGCCAGCAGCTTGTCTAGGGGAAGTTACGAGCAGTACTTC. Protein: CASSLSRGSYEQYF.

Of note for this clonotype: This may be a read error: a much more frequent sequence differs by one nucleotide. The CDR3 does not close with the conserved phenylalanine or tryptophan, likely indicating a read error. The chain is built from TRBV12-3 or TRBV12-4 and TRBJ1-1; no definite D call. CDR3 length: 14 amino acids. V lost 0 bases to trimming and J lost 4 bases, with 9 bases between them. CDR3 residues: CASSLAKLATEAFC. CDR3 bases: TGTGCCAGCAGTTTAGCCAAGCTGGCCACTGAAGCTTTCTGT.

Notes on this clonotype: A junction end diverges from the germline sequence, so it may reflect a read error. CDR3 DNA: TGTGCCAGCAACCAGGGGGACAGGGGGCGACTGTGCTTC. This gives the protein CASNQGDRGRLCF. This chain connects TRBV4-2 to TRBJ2-7, with 12 bases identical to TRBD1. The V gene's germline CDR1 is LGHNA and CDR2 YNFKEQ. The CDR3 runs 13 residues.

Concerning this clonotype itself: Because the CDR3's place on the DNA is in doubt, the DNA is left out and the CDR3 is given as listed by TCRdb. V gene TRBV11-1 combines with J gene TRBJ2-2; TRBD1 is taken as the D call from the table, unchecked against the DNA. The CDR3 contains 13 residues when both ends are counted. Germline V gives CDR1 SGHAT, CDR2 FQDESV (reference sequence). This CDR3 is CASSPWGAGSCFF.

Concerning this clonotype itself: One junction end disagrees with the germline gene, perhaps due to a read error. This chain connects TRBV6-2 or TRBV6-3 to TRBJ2-2; 9 bases are shared with TRBD1. The CDR3 totals 16 residues. CDR1 MNHEY and CDR2 SVGEGT come from the germline V gene. The CDR3 nucleotides read TGTGCCAGAAGTGACAGACAGGGGGGTATCACCGGGGAGTTGTTTTTT. Amino acids: CARSDRQGGITGELFF.

Details on this clonotype: One junction end does not reproduce the germline sequence, and a read error may be involved. This chain connects TRBV6-6 to TRBJ2-4; weak D call: TRBD2 (5 bases). The CDR3 contains 14 residues. Germline V CDR1 and CDR2: MNHNY, SVGAGI (reference sequence). The CDR3 coding sequence is TGTGCCGGCAGTGGGGAGCTAGTCAAAAACATTCAGTACTTC. Protein: CAGSGELVKNIQYF.

This clonotype was seen repeatedly, ten times or more. The chain links TRBV6-6 to TRBJ1-1, with a possible D match to TRBD1 (5 bases). The CDR3 extends over 15 amino acids. The germline gives CDR1 MNHNY, CDR2 SVGAGI (reference sequence). Trimming removed 10 bases at V and 4 bases at J, with 22 bases between. The CDR3 DNA is TGTGCCACAGTAATACCCGGGACTGGGGCCACTGAAGCTTTCTTT. It yields the protein CATVIPGTGATEAFF.

Worth noting for this clonotype: Lacking the conserved final phenylalanine or tryptophan, this CDR3 likely reflects a read error. This chain joins TRBV6-2 or TRBV6-3 and TRBJ2-7, with 9 positions matching TRBD1. The CDR3 length is 16 residues. Germline loops: CDR1 MNHEY, CDR2 SVGEGT. CDR3: CASSYSGQGASYEQYL. DNA of the CDR3: TGTGCCAGCAGCTACTCGGGACAGGGAGCCTCCTACGAGCAGTACCTC.

This clonotype came up many times. V and J are TRBV12-3 or TRBV12-4 and TRBJ2-5; 7 bases align to TRBD2. The CDR3 length is 14 residues. The trim removed 5 bases at V and 6 bases at J, leaving 9 bases unmatched. CDR3 sequence: CASSMGTGRQTQYF. As DNA, the CDR3 is TGTGCCAGCAGTATGGGGACCGGGAGGCAGACCCAGTACTTC.

This clonotype was seen once. Germline and junction disagree at one end, which may indicate a read error. The rearrangement links TRBV12-3 or TRBV12-4 to TRBJ2-5; TRBD1 matches at 7 bases. The length of the CDR3 is 15 residues. The CDR3: CAISSETGLDETQYF. In DNA, the CDR3 is TGTGCCATCTCCTCCGAGACAGGGCTTGATGAGACGCAGTACTTC.

On this clonotype itself: This CDR3 fails to terminate in the conserved phenylalanine or tryptophan, so it likely reflects a read error. This chain uses TRBV6-1 with TRBJ2-7, with unresolved D. Looked up from germline, CDR1 is MNHNS and CDR2 is SASEGT. The CDR3 runs 10 residues. Trimming took off 7 bases at V and 6 bases at J, with 7 bases between the two ends. CDR3 nucleotide sequence: TGTGCCAGCATCCAGGCCGAGCAGTACCTC. Protein: CASIQAEQYL.

This clonotype was observed a handful of times. This chain connects TRBV20-1 to TRBJ1-5; possibly TRBD1 for D (5 bases). The CDR3 sequence is 13 residues long. V was trimmed by 4 bases and J by 4 bases, leaving 11 bases between them. In germline, CDR1 is DFQATT, CDR2 SNEGSKA (reference sequence). The CDR3 sequence: CSATGDLNQPQHF. The DNA of the CDR3 is TGCAGTGCTACGGGGGATCTAAATCAGCCCCAGCATTTT.